These 10 T cell receptor beta chains share one sample of origin, sequenced in a study of blood T cell repertoires in COVID-19. TCRdb's table, derived via immunoSEQ multiplex PCR, lists solely in-frame clones and lacks some. The sample records about 170,000 clones, about four fifths being singletons. The source material was peripheral blood. The receptors shown here come from a woman aged 80 or older with COVID-19, enrolled during active disease.

V gene TRBV19 combines with J gene TRBJ1-1; D is uncertain. The CDR3 has 12 residues. The ends were cut back, 1 base at V and 6 bases at J, with 6 bases in the middle. Germline-derived CDR1 and CDR2 are LNHDA and SQIVND (reference sequence). This chain's CDR3 is CASSIGLSEAFF. The CDR3 DNA reads TGTGCCAGTAGTATAGGTCTCTCTGAAGCTTTCTTT.

The genes are TRBV2 and TRBJ2-1; D uncertain. The CDR3 runs to 12 residues. Trimming removed 7 bases at V and 10 bases at J, with 14 bases between. CDR1 and CDR2 (germline): SNHLY, FYNNEI. This chain's CDR3 is CASTSPVSEQFF. The CDR3 bases are TGTGCCAGCACCTCTCCGGTCTCCGAGCAGTTCTTC.

V gene TRBV7-8 combines with J gene TRBJ2-7; 8 positions agree with TRBD1. The CDR3 runs to 17 residues. CDR1 is SGHVS, CDR2 FQNEAQ, per germline. V lost 5 bases to trimming and J lost 0 bases; unmatched junction nucleotides: 12. The CDR3 DNA reads as TGTGCCAGCAGCGGTATTAGGCGGGACAGGTTCTCCTACGAGCAGTACTTC. This sequence encodes CASSGIRRDRFSYEQYF. Variable domain in full (rest from reference TRBV7-8 and TRBJ2-7): GAGVSQSPRYKVAKRGQDVALRCDPISGHVSLFWYQQALGQGPEFLTYFQNEAQLDKSGLPSDRFFAERPEGSVSTLKIQRTQQEDSAVYLCASSGIRRDRFSYEQYFGPGTRLTVT.

Written as DNA, the CDR3 is TGTGCCAGCAGCTTAGGGTCCGGACTAGCCCCGAGGGCGTTCTTC. Its translation is CASSLGSGLAPRAFF. The chain is built from TRBV7-2 and TRBJ2-1, with TRBD2 matching over 8 bases. CDR1 and CDR2 from the germline V gene are SGHTA and FQGNSA. The junction had 14 bases not matched to a gene; V was cut back by 1 base and J by 15 bases. This CDR3 contains 15 residues.

This clone has ten or more counts. V usage is TRBV5-1 and J usage is TRBJ1-6; 7 bases fit TRBD1. This CDR3 has 15 residues. V lost 0 bases to trimming and J lost 5 bases; unmatched junction nucleotides: 2. Germline lookup yields CDR1 SGHRS and CDR2 YFSETQ. The CDR3 spells CASSLGGTDNSPLHF. The CDR3 bases are TGCGCCAGCAGCTTGGGGGGGACAGATAATTCACCCCTCCACTTT.

A single count supports this clone. The rearrangement links TRBV25-1 to TRBJ2-1, with D perhaps TRBD2 (5 bases). CDR3 length: 17 residues. V was shortened by 2 bases and J by 4 bases, with 18 bases between the two germline ends. The germline gives CDR1 MGHDK, CDR2 SYGVNS. The chain's CDR3 is CASSERTGAAKYNEQFF. The CDR3 coding sequence is TGTGCCAGCAGTGAAAGGACTGGAGCGGCAAAGTACAATGAGCAGTTCTTC.

The chain links TRBV4-2 to TRBJ2-1; perhaps TRBD1 as D (5 bases). This CDR3 has 16 amino acids. V was clipped by 0 bases and J by 3 bases, with 12 bases between them. Germline V gene lookup returns CDR1 LGHNA and CDR2 YNFKEQ. The CDR3 region is CASSQEQSRGYNEQFF. CDR3 nucleotides: TGTGCCAGCAGCCAAGAGCAGAGTAGGGGCTACAATGAGCAGTTCTTC.

The chain has TRBV10-3 and TRBJ1-2; D might be TRBD1 (5 bases). Germline-derived CDR1 and CDR2 are ENHRY and SYGVKD. The CDR3 runs to 15 residues. Trimming removed 3 bases at V and 4 bases at J, with 15 bases between. The CDR3 DNA reads as TGTGCCATCAGTGATGGTACAGGAAAAATCTATGGCTACACCTTC. Its protein product is CAISDGTGKIYGYTF.

The CDR3 sequence: CASSRDRSPYEQYF. CDR3 in DNA: TGTGCCAGTAGCCGGGACAGGTCGCCCTACGAGCAGTACTTC. The chain recombines TRBV19 with TRBJ2-7; 8 nucleotides line up with TRBD1. This CDR3 has 14 residues. V gave up 6 bases and J gave up 2 bases; unmatched junction bases: 6. Germline assignment: CDR1 LNHDA and CDR2 SQIVND (reference sequence).

The chain couples TRBV3-1 (or the pseudogene TRBV3-2) to TRBJ2-2, with TRBD2 identical over 8 bases. The CDR3 is 18 residues long. The trim removed 4 bases at V and 3 bases at J, leaving 13 bases unmatched. Germline V gene data show CDR1 as LGHDT and CDR2 as YNNKEL (reference sequence). The CDR3 sequence: CASSPHPGLVIYTGELFF. CDR3 coding DNA: TGTGCCAGCAGCCCCCATCCGGGACTAGTTATATACACCGGGGAGCTGTTTTTT.